This T cell receptor beta chain was recorded in a study of T cells in localized non-small cell lung cancer (dated by TCRdb to the early 2020s). A note on the overall study: T cell repertoires of about 240 early-stage NSCLC patients were analyzed, with tumors being compared against uninvolved tumor-adjacent lungs. The cohort consisted of 200 to 300 treatment-naive NSCLC patients whose localized lung tumors had been resected. NSCLC patients had a mean age of around 70 years, and 120 to 150 were male and 107 female.

Overall results and qualifications from the work: Longer overall survival was associated with higher T cell density in blood, whereas shorter survival was associated with higher clonality in adjacent lung. Because multi-region tumor sequencing was not done, intratumor heterogeneity could not be ruled out. Since the design was exploratory, TCR variables were selected using unadjusted p-values with no false-discovery rate correction. A median of about 50 of the top 100 tumor clones turned up in the paired uninvolved adjacent lung, and around 27 of those clones also ranked among the top 100 of that same adjacent lung. The highest T cell clonality was observed in uninvolved tumor-adjacent lung, where clonality exceeded that of tumor, suggesting that antigenic responses were more focused in uninvolved tumor-adjacent lung.

The CDR3, from cysteine to phenylalanine, totals 15 residues. Only CDR3 DNA is held: 45 bases, read in frame from base 1. TCR beta CDR3 regions were sequenced from DNA using the immunoSEQ Assay. From the authors' description of their analysis: T cell density was computed as TCR beta template counts normalized to usable DNA estimated by amplifying housekeeping genes. Richness was estimated using the preseqR package, with extrapolation to 400,000 templates for PBMC samples and to 120,000 templates for tissue samples. Clonality was defined as one minus Pielou's evenness. To identify tissue-enriched TCRs, differential abundance testing was run on productive amino-acid clonotypes with a minimum total count of 5 and an alpha of 0.1. The Jaccard Index and the Morisita Overlap Index were used to measure how much the repertoires overlapped between compartments. GLIPH grouped TCR beta CDR3s together with public tetramer-defined viral CDR3s, and a viral motif had to include at least three viral sequences and show V-gene enrichment. TCRdb mirrors the immuneACCESS table, restricted to in-frame sequences. Some clones are absent from its copies; in checked studies, under half trace to an unresolved V gene, and the reason for the others is unknown. From that table come the V and J calls and clone size; the DNA was used to work out D and trimming. The sample table records tens of thousands of clones; around 82% of these occur just once. Approximately 5% of the sample goes to the ten largest clones.

Notes on this clone: It has no known antigen specificity. No much larger clone exists at a distance of one base, and base qualities are not known.

At diagnosis, peripheral blood, uninvolved tumor-adjacent lung and tumor were collected and stored as a combination of fresh-frozen and FFPE material. Blood samples were analyzed as peripheral blood mononuclear cells for TCR repertoire profiling. The source was PBMCs, collected before any cancer treatment. The sequence was collected from a man between 40 and 70 years old with stage II lung adenocarcinoma. Recombination joined TRBV21-1 with TRBJ2-7; the DNA was not compared with TRBD2, the D call given in the table. TRBV21-1 is a listed pseudogene. The base sequence is TGTGCCAGCAAACGGACTAGCGGGGTCAATTACGAGCAGTACTTC. Its product reads: CASKRTSGVNYEQYF.